This TCR beta chain was sequenced for a study of T cell responses to AZD1222 COVID-19 vaccine. About the study: Pooling covered second doses at about 4 or about 12 weeks. Points from the study as a whole: Just a handful of people given AZD1222 tested seropositive at baseline. Samples come after the peak T cell response, not at day 14. Most donors were white British and more were female, and clonal diversity was possibly underestimated.

Regarding this clone: No antigen is known for it.

The repertoire was sequenced with immunoSEQ multiplex PCR; TCRdb's copy has only in-frame clones and lacks some. The sample has roughly 110,000 clones; around 90% are singletons. This TCR came from an adult in good health. The material sequenced was peripheral blood, taken on day 0 of AZD1222 vaccination.

Here the CDR3 reads CASSIVGTGTYEQYF. CDR3 DNA sequence: TGTGCCAGTAGTATAGTTGGGACAGGGACCTACGAGCAGTACTTC. V gene TRBV19 combines with J gene TRBJ2-7; 9 nucleotides align to TRBD1. The V segment lost 1 base and the J segment 2 bases; nucleotides outside the gene matches: 3. Per the germline V gene, CDR1 is LNHDA and CDR2 is SQIVND (reference sequence). The CDR3 spans 15 residues.